Each of the 30 T cell receptor beta chains below was sequenced from the same sample in a study of Tregs in tolerant kidney transplant recipients. Measured with immunoSEQ multiplex PCR; TCRdb has only the in-frame clones, and not every one. The data contain some 74,000 clones, 91% of them singletons. The sequencing here drew on Tregs from blood, taken before the transplant. The origin of the receptors is a human donor who received a combined kidney and bone marrow transplant.

The V call is TRBV27, the J call TRBJ2-7, with 13 bases fitting TRBD2. CDR1 MNHEY and CDR2 SMNVEV come from the germline V gene (reference sequence). Germline trimming cut 3 bases from V and 5 bases from J; bases unmatched to any gene: 10. The CDR3 covers 17 residues. The CDR3 loop reads CASSFWTSGRGWHEQYF. CDR3 sequence (DNA): TGTGCCAGCAGTTTTTGGACTAGCGGGAGAGGTTGGCACGAGCAGTACTTC.

On this clone itself: Within the sample, other DNA sequences also encode this same CDR3. CDR3: CASSLRGGETQYF. CDR3 in DNA: TGTGCCAGCAGTTTACGGGGGGGGGAGACCCAGTACTTC. This chain joins TRBV27 and TRBJ2-5, with TRBD2 matching over 8 bases. In germline, CDR1 is MNHEY, CDR2 SMNVEV (reference sequence). The length of the CDR3 is 13 residues. V lost 2 bases and J lost 5; bases outside the gene matches: 1.

The V call is TRBV7-9, the J call TRBJ2-7, with D possibly being TRBD2 (6 bases). V lost 3 bases and J lost 3, with 18 bases in between. Germline V gene lookup returns CDR1 SEHNR and CDR2 FQNEAQ (reference sequence). This CDR3 has 16 residues. CDR3 sequence: CASSFTRGIPDYEQYF. CDR3 nucleotides: TGTGCCAGCAGCTTTACTCGGGGGATCCCTGACTACGAGCAGTACTTC.

The V gene is TRBV2, the J gene TRBJ1-5; TRBD1 is a possible D gene (6 bases). Trimming cost V 5 bases and J 3 bases, with 8 bases left between them. The CDR3 has 13 amino acids. The germline gives CDR1 SNHLY, CDR2 FYNNEI. The CDR3 region has the DNA TGTGCCAGCAGTAGACAGGTCAATCAGCCCCAGCATTTT. Translated, it gives CASSRQVNQPQHF.

J is TRBJ2-1 and V is TRBV11-1; the D is unclear. The CDR3 extends over 11 amino acids. CDR1 and CDR2 (germline): SGHAT, FQDESV (reference sequence). V shed 4 bases and J shed 8 bases, with 6 bases lying between them. This chain's CDR3 is CASSYRYEQFF. Written as DNA, the CDR3 is TGTGCCAGCAGCTACCGGTATGAGCAGTTCTTC.

The genes are TRBV19 and TRBJ1-1, with 8 positions matching TRBD1. With V trimmed by 7 bases and J by 1 base, 8 bases remained unmatched. This CDR3 is built from 15 residues. From germline, CDR1 is LNHDA and CDR2 SQIVND (reference sequence). The DNA for the CDR3 is TGTGCCAGTAAGGTTCAGGGGGCCCCGAACACTGAAGCTTTCTTT. As protein: CASKVQGAPNTEAFF. Looking up the rest from reference TRBV19 and TRBJ1-1 gives the full variable domain: DGGITQSPKYLFRKEGQNVTLSCEQNLNHDAMYWYRQDPGQGLRLIYYSQIVNDFQKGDIAEGYSVSREKKESFPLTVTSAQKNPTAFYLCASKVQGAPNTEAFFGQGTRLTVV.

This chain joins TRBV7-2 and TRBJ2-5, with 7 bases identical to TRBD2. J lost 4 bases, V lost 2 bases, and 7 bases had no gene match. The CDR3 is made up of 15 amino acids. Germline V lookup: CDR1 SGHTA, CDR2 FQGNSA. This CDR3 is CASSLMMSGGETQYF. CDR3 bases: TGTGCCAGCAGCTTAATGATGTCGGGAGGAGAGACCCAGTACTTC.

This chain connects TRBV7-3 to TRBJ1-1, with a possible D match to TRBD1 (6 bases). CDR3 length equals 15 residues. Germline lookup yields CDR1 SGHTA and CDR2 FQGTGA. Trimming removed 2 bases at V and 5 bases at J, with 15 bases between. This CDR3 is CASSLLGQGRTEAFF. The CDR3 DNA reads as TGTGCCAGCAGCTTATTGGGCCAGGGGAGGACTGAAGCTTTCTTT. Full variable domain (rest looked up from reference TRBV7-3 and TRBJ1-1): GAGVSQTPSNKVTEKGKYVELRCDPISGHTALYWYRQSLGQGPEFLIYFQGTGAADDSGLPNDRFFAVRPEGSVSTLKIQRTERGDSAVYLCASSLLGQGRTEAFFGQGTRLTVV.

This clone has a handful of counts. The rearrangement uses TRBV11-2 and TRBJ2-5; D is possibly TRBD1 (5 bases). Looked up from germline, CDR1 is SGHAT and CDR2 is FQNNGV. The CDR3 contains 12 residues. The V end lost 5 bases, the J end lost 6 bases, and 10 bases lay between the germline ends. CDR3 sequence: CASSLWGQTQYF. The CDR3 nucleotides are TGTGCCAGCAGCCTTTGGGGCCAGACCCAGTACTTC.

The J gene is TRBJ2-7, the V gene TRBV27, with no clear D. Trimming pared 4 bases from V and 0 bases from J, leaving 7 bases between. Per germline, CDR1 MNHEY and CDR2 SMNVEV (reference sequence). The CDR3 sequence is 13 residues long. The CDR3 reads CASSSQYSYEQYF. In DNA form, the CDR3 reads TGTGCCAGCAGTTCGCAGTACTCCTACGAGCAGTACTTC.

This clone was counted a single time. V usage is TRBV7-2 and J usage is TRBJ2-5; 13 bases match TRBD2. Unmatched junction bases numbered 6, after V lost 3 bases and J lost 5 bases. CDR1 SGHTA and CDR2 FQGNSA come from the germline V gene. This CDR3 comprises 16 residues. CDR3 in DNA: TGTGCCAGCAGCTTGGGGACTAGCGGGACTCAGGAGACCCAGTACTTC. As protein: CASSLGTSGTQETQYF.

This clone was seen only once. This rearrangement joins TRBV6-1 to TRBJ1-5; TRBD1 agrees at 7 bases. J gave up 0 bases and V 0 bases, and 8 bases lay outside the gene matches. The CDR3 length is 18 residues. Germline CDR1 and CDR2: MNHNS and SASEGT. Written as DNA, the CDR3 is TGTGCCAGCAGTGAAGCACAGGAACAGGGGCATAGCAATCAGCCCCAGCATTTT. Protein product: CASSEAQEQGHSNQPQHF.

V usage is TRBV7-2 and J usage is TRBJ2-7, with 8 bases fitting TRBD2. This CDR3 spans 15 amino acids. The germline V gene has CDR1 SGHTA and CDR2 FQGNSA. The junction had 12 bases not matched to a gene; V was cut back by 5 bases and J by 6 bases. CDR3 bases: TGTGCCAGCAGCCTAGGGCGGCTAGCGGGCGCCGAGCAGTACTTC. Protein product: CASSLGRLAGAEQYF.

V and J are TRBV6-5 and TRBJ2-1, with 11 positions matching TRBD2. V was pared by 6 bases and J by 6 bases, with 4 bases of the junction left unmatched. Germline V gene sequence: CDR1 MNHEY, CDR2 SVGAGI. CDR3 length: 14 residues. DNA of the CDR3: TGTGCCAGCAGGGGGACTAGCGGACGCAATGAGCAGTTCTTC. It yields the protein CASRGTSGRNEQFF.

To note about this clone: The junction departs from germline at one end; a sequencing error may be responsible. CDR3 protein: CASSNAGVSHEQYF. For the CDR3, the DNA is TGTGCCAGCAGCAACGCGGGAGTCTCCCACGAGCAGTACTTC. V is TRBV28 and J is TRBJ2-7; TRBD2 matches at 7 bases. This CDR3 region has 14 residues. Germline V gene sequence: CDR1 MDHEN, CDR2 SYDVKM.

This chain links TRBV5-6 with TRBJ1-1; tentative D call: TRBD1 (6 bases). This CDR3 spans 15 amino acids. Germline CDR1 and CDR2: SGHDT and YYEEEE. V was cut by 7 bases and J by 0 bases, with 16 bases left in between. The CDR3 here is CASQSPGALNTEAFF. As DNA, the CDR3 is TGTGCCAGCCAAAGCCCAGGGGCATTGAACACTGAAGCTTTCTTT. The full variable domain, completed using reference TRBV5-6 and TRBJ1-1, is DAGVTQSPTHLIKTRGQQVTLRCSPKSGHDTVSWYQQALGQGPQFIFQYYEEEERQRGNFPDRFSGHQFPNYSSELNVNALLLGDSALYLCASQSPGALNTEAFFGQGTRLTVV.

J is TRBJ2-1 and V is TRBV7-3, with TRBD1 matching over 11 bases. Per the germline V gene, CDR1 is SGHTA and CDR2 is FQGTGA. J gave up 7 bases and V 5 bases, and 10 bases lay outside the gene matches. The CDR3 is 16 amino acids. The CDR3: CASSTDRGRMVNEQFF. In DNA form, the CDR3 reads TGTGCCAGCAGCACGGACAGGGGGCGCATGGTTAATGAGCAGTTCTTC.

This clone showed up just once. The rearrangement uses TRBV7-2 and TRBJ1-4; D gene unclear. Trimming took off 5 bases at V and 5 bases at J, with 12 bases between the two ends. Germline values: CDR1 SGHTA, CDR2 FQGNSA. The CDR3 runs to 14 residues. The CDR3 region has the DNA TGTGCCAGCAGCCCCGCAGAGGCGAATGAAAAACTGTTTTTT. Translating gives CASSPAEANEKLFF.

The V gene is TRBV5-1, the J gene TRBJ2-3; a weak D match, TRBD1 (6 bases). V was cut by 2 bases and J by 3 bases, with 7 bases left in between. This CDR3 contains 13 residues. Germline CDR1 reads SGHRS; CDR2 reads YFSETQ. CDR3 coding DNA: TGCGCCAGCAGCTTCCAGGGGACAGATACGCAGTATTTT. This codes for CASSFQGTDTQYF.

The chain combines TRBV19 with TRBJ2-7, with 8 positions matching TRBD1. CDR3 length equals 14 residues. Germline V gene sequence: CDR1 LNHDA, CDR2 SQIVND (reference sequence). Trimming took 4 bases from V and 4 from J; bases not matched to a gene: 6. The CDR3 reads CASSRGQAPYEQYF. CDR3 DNA sequence: TGTGCCAGTAGTAGGGGACAGGCCCCATACGAGCAGTACTTC.

The J gene is TRBJ1-4, the V gene TRBV6-4; the D gene is possibly TRBD1 (5 bases). Trimming shortened V by 6 bases and J by 7 bases, and 15 bases separated the two germline ends. The CDR3 runs 14 residues. Germline CDR1 MRHNA, CDR2 SNTAGT. CDR3 in amino acids: CASRRDSGTEKLFF. CDR3 nucleotide sequence: TGTGCCAGCAGGAGAGACAGCGGGACTGAAAAACTGTTTTTT.

The chain joins TRBV7-3 to TRBJ2-1; D is unresolved. The length of the CDR3 is 13 residues. Germline V gene data show CDR1 as SGHTA and CDR2 as FQGTGA. V was pared by 1 base and J by 10 bases, with 11 bases between. CDR3 coding DNA: TGTGCCAGCAGCTTAAGGGGTCACAGAGAGCAGTTCTTC. As protein: CASSLRGHREQFF. Complete variable domain (other parts from reference TRBV7-3 and TRBJ2-1): GAGVSQTPSNKVTEKGKYVELRCDPISGHTALYWYRQSLGQGPEFLIYFQGTGAADDSGLPNDRFFAVRPEGSVSTLKIQRTERGDSAVYLCASSLRGHREQFFGPGTRLTVL.

The chain joins TRBV10-2 to TRBJ2-7, with TRBD2 identical over 10 bases. CDR3 size: 16 residues. Germline CDR1 WSHSY, CDR2 SAAADI. With 5 bases clipped from V and 3 bases from J, the junction kept 10 bases outside the gene matches. The CDR3 coding sequence is TGCGCCAGCAGTCGTGGTTTGCAGCGGGAGGGCTACGAGCAGTACTTC. Encoded protein: CASSRGLQREGYEQYF.

The chain recombines TRBV6-5 with TRBJ1-2, with D perhaps matching TRBD1 (5 bases). Trimming took off 5 bases at V and 5 bases at J, with 12 bases between the two ends. Germline CDR1 MNHEY, CDR2 SVGAGI. The CDR3 length is 13 residues. CDR3 region: CASSRDGLYGYTF. The CDR3 DNA is TGTGCCAGCAGTCGGGACGGACTTTATGGCTACACCTTC.

The gene calls are TRBV28 and TRBJ2-7; TRBD2 aligns across 9 bases. Looked up from germline, CDR1 is MDHEN and CDR2 is SYDVKM. J was trimmed by 2 bases and V by 3 bases; bases with no gene match: 8. The CDR3 totals 16 residues. The CDR3 spells CASSFESGRSAYEQYF. The CDR3 DNA is TGTGCCAGCAGTTTTGAAAGCGGGAGGTCGGCCTACGAGCAGTACTTC.

In this sample, this clone turned up once. The gene calls are TRBV28 and TRBJ2-5; TRBD2 aligns across 11 bases. The end of the DNA fits TRBJ2-7 better, so the J call may be wrong. The CDR3 runs 15 residues. Per the germline V gene, CDR1 is MDHEN and CDR2 is SYDVKM. CDR3 protein: CASSPPGLADYEQYF. For the CDR3, the DNA is TGTGCCAGCAGTCCTCCGGGACTAGCGGATTACGAGCAGTACTTC.

In this sample, this clone turned up once. The V call is TRBV28, the J call TRBJ2-7; D may be TRBD2 (5 bases). V lost 3 bases and J 9 bases, leaving 18 bases between the germline ends. There are 14 residues in the CDR3. Germline-derived CDR1 and CDR2 are MDHEN and SYDVKM. As DNA, the CDR3 is TGTGCCAGCAGTTTGGTGGAGGCCCCACCGTGGCAGTACTTC. Translated, it gives CASSLVEAPPWQYF.

V and J are TRBV6-6 and TRBJ1-2; tentatively, D is TRBD1 (6 bases). This CDR3 is 14 amino acids long. Trimming left V 6 bases short and J 3 bases short, with 14 bases between. CDR1 and CDR2 from the germline V gene are MNHNY and SVGAGI (reference sequence). CDR3 protein: CASRNEQGDYGYTF. The DNA for the CDR3 is TGTGCCAGCAGAAACGAACAGGGCGACTATGGCTACACCTTC.

V is TRBV6-1 and J is TRBJ2-4; D not resolved. Germline CDR1 MNHNS, CDR2 SASEGT. V gave up 3 bases and J gave up 0 bases, with 15 bases separating them. This CDR3 is 17 amino acids long. The CDR3 sequence: CASSEGAVYLAKNIQYF. The CDR3 nucleotides read TGTGCCAGCAGTGAGGGCGCCGTTTACCTAGCCAAAAACATTCAGTACTTC.

The chain couples TRBV30 to TRBJ1-2, with D tentatively TRBD1 (5 bases). The CDR3 spans 15 residues. The germline CDR1 and CDR2 sequences are GTSNPN and SVGIG (reference sequence). The V end lost 4 bases, the J end lost 6 bases, and 21 bases lay between the germline ends. CDR3 bases: TGTGCCTGGATCTCCGACAGCCTATGGGGCAATGGCTACACCTTC. It codes for CAWISDSLWGNGYTF.